This TCR beta chain is drawn from a study of blood T cell dynamics during melanoma immunotherapy. As for time point: pre-treatment baseline. Per the germline V gene, CDR1 is PRHDT and CDR2 is FYEKMQ (reference sequence). The CDR3 spans 15 residues. Trimming shortened V by 3 bases and J by 0 bases, and 8 bases separated the two germline ends. This clone was seen only a few times. The table came from immunoSEQ multiplex PCR; TCRdb's copy has only in-frame clones and leaves some out. Of about 4,200 clones in the sample, approximately 81% are singletons; the top ten hold roughly 13%. The sequencing used blood, collected from a patient treated with checkpoint blockade. The chain employs TRBV13 and TRBJ1-4, with D maybe TRBD1 (6 bases). The receptor's source is a human donor with melanoma. CDR3 sequence (DNA): TGTGCCAGCAGCTTCACAGGGTCAACTAATGAAAAACTGTTTTTT. Its protein is CASSFTGSTNEKLFF.